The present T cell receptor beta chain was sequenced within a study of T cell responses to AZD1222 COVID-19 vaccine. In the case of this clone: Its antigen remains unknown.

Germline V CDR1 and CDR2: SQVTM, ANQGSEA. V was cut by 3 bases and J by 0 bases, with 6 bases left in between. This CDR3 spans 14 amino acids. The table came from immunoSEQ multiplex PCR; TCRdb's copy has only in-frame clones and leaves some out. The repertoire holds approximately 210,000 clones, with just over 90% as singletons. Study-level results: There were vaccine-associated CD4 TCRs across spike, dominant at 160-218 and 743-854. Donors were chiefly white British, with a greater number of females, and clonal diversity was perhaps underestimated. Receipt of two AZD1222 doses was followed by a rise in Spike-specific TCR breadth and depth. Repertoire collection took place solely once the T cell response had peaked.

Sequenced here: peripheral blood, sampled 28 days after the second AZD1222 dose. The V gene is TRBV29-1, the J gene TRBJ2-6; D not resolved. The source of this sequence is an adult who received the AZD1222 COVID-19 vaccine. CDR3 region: CSVDSGSGANVLTF. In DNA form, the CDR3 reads TGCAGCGTTGACTCAGGCTCTGGGGCCAACGTCCTGACTTTC.